This TCR beta chain was sequenced during a study of blood T cell repertoires in COVID-19. About the research overall: Both acute and convalescent COVID-19 samples were obtained from the United States, Italy and Spain. T cells, B-cell-depleted T cells, or PBMCs provided the cDNA or gDNA that served as material.

The authors' processing: Reference gene primer amplification gave nucleated cell count estimates. The protocol was immunoSEQ multiplex PCR, while the TCRdb copy is restricted to in-frame clones and leaves out a portion. V, J and clone size are those of that table, while D and trimming were read from the DNA. The sample carries tens of thousands of clones, under 80% recorded once. The receptor comes from a human donor in a cohort sampled during active COVID-19. Sample: peripheral blood.

The CDR3 region is CASSMSGWDYGYTF. The CDR3 coding sequence is TGTGCCAGTAGTATGTCAGGGTGGGACTATGGCTACACCTTC. V is TRBV19 and J is TRBJ1-2; D perhaps matches TRBD1 (5 bases). V lost 3 bases and J lost 3, with 11 bases in between. Per germline, CDR1 LNHDA and CDR2 SQIVND (reference sequence). The CDR3 loop spans 14 amino acids. Looking up the rest from reference TRBV19 and TRBJ1-2 gives the full variable domain: DGGITQSPKYLFRKEGQNVTLSCEQNLNHDAMYWYRQDPGQGLRLIYYSQIVNDFQKGDIAEGYSVSREKKESFPLTVTSAQKNPTAFYLCASSMSGWDYGYTFGSGTRLTVV.